The present TCR beta chain was sequenced within a study of identical twins. Findings and limits, study-wide: Abundant cord blood beta clonotypes carried fewer insertions; memory repertoires showed none. Zero-insertion findings could be partly confounded by invariant cells (MAIT and iNKT cells). Conclusions relied on cross-sectional statistical analysis, not following the same donors.

This clonotype was seen a few times. Its antigen is undetermined. The junction had 20 bases not matched to a gene; V was cut back by 5 bases and J by 5 bases. CDR3 length: 18 residues. Germline CDR1 and CDR2: SGHAT and FQNNGV. TCRdb reanalysed the 5' RACE reads using MiXCR and keeps one entry per CDR3 protein. Of hundreds of thousands of distinct CDR3 sequences in the sample, 8.5% to 9.5% are singletons; the top ten hold approximately 0.94%. These data also featured in a second study, about yellow fever vaccine responses in identical twins. That report adds: Reportedly, the response of twins' T cells to the vaccine seemed partly convergent, partly personalized.

The TCR comes from a young woman in good health. This chain connects TRBV11-2 to TRBJ2-7; 8 bases are shared with TRBD2. Sequencing was carried out using PBMCs. DNA for the CDR3: TGTGCCAGCAGCCCCCGGACCCCTCGGGGGGGGGCCAAGGACGAGCAGTACTTC. Translation gives CASSPRTPRGGAKDEQYF.